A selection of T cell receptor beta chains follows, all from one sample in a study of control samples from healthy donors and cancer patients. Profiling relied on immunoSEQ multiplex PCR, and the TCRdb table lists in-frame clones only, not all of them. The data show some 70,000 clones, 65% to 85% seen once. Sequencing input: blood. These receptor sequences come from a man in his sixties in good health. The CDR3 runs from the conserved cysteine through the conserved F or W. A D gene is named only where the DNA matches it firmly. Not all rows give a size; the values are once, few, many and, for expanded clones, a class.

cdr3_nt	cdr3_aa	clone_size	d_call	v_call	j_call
TGCGCCAGCAGCTTGAGGGCTAGCGGGAGGGGGAGCTCCTACAATGAGCAGTTCTTC	CASSLRASGRGSSYNEQFF	once	TRBD2	TRBV5-1	TRBJ2-1
TGCGCCAGCAGCTTGGAGGGGTTTTTAGAAGCTTTCTTT	CASSLEGFLEAFF	NA	NA	TRBV5-1	TRBJ1-1
TGTGCCAGAAGCTTAAGGACTAGCGTAAACACCGGGGAGCTGTTTTTT	CARSLRTSVNTGELFF	once	NA	TRBV7-5	TRBJ2-2
TGTGCCAGCAGTTACGAAGGGTTCTCCTACGAGCAGTACTTC	CASSYEGFSYEQYF	NA	NA	TRBV6-6	TRBJ2-7
TGTGCCAGTAGTATCAGGGGGACACAGGGGGCGAGGACTGAAGCTTTCTTT	CASSIRGTQGARTEAFF	NA	TRBD1	TRBV19	TRBJ1-1
TGTGCCAGCAGTTTAGAACAGGGGAACTATGGCTACACCTTC	CASSLEQGNYGYTF	NA	TRBD1	TRBV28	TRBJ1-2
TGTGCCAGCTCGGATTTGGGGTACAATGAGCAGTTCTTC	CASSDLGYNEQFF	NA	NA	TRBV2	TRBJ2-1
TGCAGCGTTAACTCTGGAGTTCGGGAAAAACTGTTTTTT	CSVNSGVREKLFF	NA	NA	TRBV29-1	TRBJ1-4
TGCGCCAGCAGCTTGTCCGGGACTAGCAACAATGAGCAGTTCTTC	CASSLSGTSNNEQFF	NA	TRBD2	TRBV5-1	TRBJ2-1
TGTGCCTGGAGCCCTAAACCGCGCCTGCCATATAGCAATCAGCCCCAGCATTTT	CAWSPKPRLPYSNQPQHF	NA	NA	TRBV30	TRBJ1-5
TGTGCCAGCAGCCACCAAACGGGACAGGGGGAAAGCAATCAGCCCCAGCATTTT	CASSHQTGQGESNQPQHF	few	TRBD1	TRBV6-2/TRBV6-3	TRBJ1-5
TGTGCCAGCAGTAGGGCGGGGCGCCGAAGTCAAGAGACCCAGTACTTC	CASSRAGRRSQETQYF	NA	NA	TRBV6-2/TRBV6-3	TRBJ2-5
TGTGCCTGGAGTGTACGTCGGACAGGGGAATATAGCAATCAGCCCCAGCATTTT	CAWSVRRTGEYSNQPQHF	NA	TRBD1	TRBV30	TRBJ1-5
TGTGCCAGCAGTTTAAGGTCAGCCTACGAGCAGTACTTC	CASSLRSAYEQYF	NA	NA	TRBV27	TRBJ2-7
TGTGCCAGCAGCTTAGGGACTAGCGGACAAGAGACCCAGTACTTC	CASSLGTSGQETQYF	NA	TRBD2	TRBV5-4	TRBJ2-5
TGTGCCTGGAACATACAGGGAGGGTTGGGCTACACCTTC	CAWNIQGGLGYTF	once	NA	TRBV30	TRBJ1-2
TGTGCCAGTAGTAACCGACAGGGGCTTGGCGAAAAACTGTTTTTT	CASSNRQGLGEKLFF	NA	TRBD1	TRBV19	TRBJ1-4
TGTGCCAGCGGCTTTGCTTTCTTT	CASGFAFF	NA	NA	TRBV12-3/TRBV12-4	TRBJ1-1
TGTGCCAGTACCCCCGGGGCCGCCCAAGAAAAACTGTTTTTT	CASTPGAAQEKLFF	NA	NA	TRBV19	TRBJ1-4
TGTGCCAGCAGCCGGACTCATAGCTCCTACAATGAGCAGTTCTTC	CASSRTHSSYNEQFF	NA	NA	TRBV7-2	TRBJ2-1
TGTGCCAGCAGCCCGGCAATGGCGTACAATGAGCAGTTCTTC	CASSPAMAYNEQFF	NA	NA	TRBV7-8	TRBJ2-1
TGTGCCAGCAGTTACTGGGGGGCGCATTACGAGCAGTACTTC	CASSYWGAHYEQYF	NA	NA	TRBV6-6	TRBJ2-7